This T cell receptor (beta chain) was captured by sequencing in a study of CD8 T cells in Susac syndrome. Trimming took 1 base from V and 2 from J, leaving 5 bases between them. The CDR3 runs to 14 residues. The patients who served as multiple sclerosis controls were treatment-naive and had stable or active relapsing-remitting disease that fulfilled the revised McDonald criteria. TEMRA cells were FACS-enriched, while CD8+ and CD4+ T cells were negatively isolated. Random hexamers were used to reverse transcribe the RNA input (0.5 to 1 ug). TCRdb passed the immunoSEQ multiplex PCR reads through MiXCR, listing each CDR3 protein once. The sample shows 150,000 to 200,000 distinct CDR3 sequences, 90% to 95% of them seen only once. Details on this clonotype: No antigen is known for it.

General study findings and limits: It was acknowledged in the study that the number of individuals who were included in its TCR sequencing and HLA analysis was relatively small.

This sequence originates from a human donor with multiple sclerosis. The J gene is TRBJ1-4, the V gene TRBV12-3 or TRBV12-4; D unresolved. The sample comprised CD4+ T cells from PBMCs. The CDR3 DNA is TGTGCCAGCAGTTTAGACTCGACTAATGAAAAACTGTTTTTT. Translation gives CASSLDSTNEKLFF.